This T cell receptor beta chain was captured by sequencing in a study of T-cell memory formation after mild COVID-19. About the research overall: Among the donors, TCR clusters were largely specific to each donor.

Germline-derived CDR1 and CDR2 are MNHNY and SVGAGI (reference sequence). Trimming took 2 bases from V and 10 from J, leaving 8 bases between them. The CDR3 runs 11 residues. Findings of the study overall: Among contracting clones, CD4+ were mainly CM/EM and CD8+ enriched in EMRA. Contracting clones from day 15 to 85 showed balanced CD4/CD8; later expanders favored CD4+.

Concerning this clonotype itself: What it binds is unknown.

One entry per CDR3 protein, called by TCRdb with MiXCR from the 5' RACE reads. Of about 470,000 distinct CDR3 sequences detected, around a sixth appear once; the ten largest clones hold roughly an eighth. The sequence was collected from an adult woman who had mild COVID-19 (a few samples of this study predate the infection). Cell type and time point are not known. The chain has TRBV6-6 and TRBJ1-2; no definite D call. The sample consisted of PBMCs or a T cell subset sorted from them (not recorded which). Here the CDR3 DNA reads TGTGCCAGCAGTTACCGCCAGGACTACACCTTC. This translates into CASSYRQDYTF.